These 29 T cell receptor beta chains were sequenced from one sample in a study of tumor and adjacent non-tumor tissue in lung cancer. RNA was extracted from bulk tissue without any cell sorting. More than 3 cm separated this lung sample from the edge of the tumor. Three rounds of nested PCR, following a modified ARM-PCR protocol, produced the TCRbeta library. One entry per CDR3 protein results from TCRdb running MiXCR on the multiplex PCR reads. The sample comprises 60,000 to 65,000 distinct CDR3 sequences, about 55% of which are singletons, and 32% rests with the top ten. Sequenced material: distant non-tumor lung tissue. These receptors were taken from a man in his sixties or seventies with non-small cell lung cancer.

Concerning this clonotype: A much more abundant neighbour one base away suggests this may be a read error. The chain employs TRBV4-1 and TRBJ1-5; D not resolved. This CDR3 has 13 amino acids. Germline assignment: CDR1 MGHRA and CDR2 YSYEKL. CDR3 sequence reads: CACSPQGNQPQHF. In nucleotides, the CDR3 is TGCGCCTGCAGCCCGCAAGGCAATCAGCCCCAGCATTTT.

In the case of this clonotype: A read error may account for a junction end that differs from germline. CDR3 sequence reads: CSSNIRPGGTGELFF. CDR3 DNA: TGTTCCAGCAATATACGACCAGGGGGCACCGGGGAGCTGTTTTTT. This sequence joins TRBV12-3 or TRBV12-4 and TRBJ2-2; 7 bases map to TRBD1. The CDR3 has 15 residues.

This clonotype has at least ten counts. The rearrangement joins TRBV6-5 to TRBJ1-2, with D hard to call. In germline, CDR1 is MNHEY, CDR2 SVGAGI. Deletions cut 7 bases from V and 4 bases from J, with 13 bases between. The CDR3 contains 13 residues. CDR3 DNA: TGTGCCAGCATTGGCAGATATGGCTATGGCTACACCTTC. It specifies CASIGRYGYGYTF.

In its sample, this clonotype was seen many times. This chain links TRBV11-2 with TRBJ1-1; the D is unclear. This CDR3 region has 18 residues. Trimming cost V 2 bases and J 11 bases, with 30 bases left between them. CDR1 is SGHAT and CDR2 is FQNNGV in the germline V gene. The CDR3, as DNA: TGTGCCAGCAGCTTATCAAGTAATGGAGGGCCGGGCTGGGTTGAGGCTTTCTTT. Amino acids: CASSLSSNGGPGWVEAFF.

This sequence joins TRBV7-9 and TRBJ2-7; 11 bases align to TRBD1. Trimming removed 5 bases from V and 6 bases from J; junction bases left unmatched: 9. This CDR3 is 15 amino acids long. The germline CDR1 and CDR2 sequences are SEHNR and FQNEAQ (reference sequence). CDR3 nucleotides: TGTGCCAGCAGCCACCCGGACAGGGGGCGAATCGAGCAGTACTTC. Translation: CASSHPDRGRIEQYF.

V is TRBV6-2 or TRBV6-3 and J is TRBJ2-3; possible D gene TRBD2, 5 bases. This CDR3 region has 14 residues. The germline V gene encodes CDR1 MNHEY and CDR2 SVGEGT. CDR3 in amino acids: CASGSGIGTDTQYF. CDR3 sequence (DNA): TGTGCAAGCGGTTCGGGAATTGGCACAGATACGCAGTATTTT.

The CDR3 DNA reads TGTGCCAGCAGGGGAGCTGGGCTAGCGGAAAATACGCAGTATTTT. Translated, it gives CASRGAGLAENTQYF. V is TRBV28 and J is TRBJ2-3; 7 bases are a match to TRBD2. The trim removed 6 bases at V and 7 bases at J, leaving 13 bases unmatched. The V gene's germline CDR1 is MDHEN and CDR2 SYDVKM. This CDR3 has 15 residues.

A note on this clonotype: Since a much larger clone is just one base distant, this may be a read error. The rearrangement uses TRBV6-6 and TRBJ1-2, with a weak D call TRBD1 (5 bases). The CDR3 spans 15 residues. CDR1 and CDR2 from the germline V gene are MNHNY and SVGAGI (reference sequence). The CDR3 bases are TGTGCCAGCAGAACCACAGCGGGGACTGACTATCGCTACACCTTC. Amino acid sequence: CASRTTAGTDYRYTF.

In the case of this clonotype: A read error is possible here, since a much larger clone lies one base away. The CDR3 end shows no conserved phenylalanine or tryptophan, and so a read error is likely. In nucleotides, the CDR3 is TGTGCCAGCAGTTTACATCCCCCAGGGGCCGCCGAAGCTTTCTCT. This sequence encodes CASSLHPPGAAEAFS. The chain has TRBV28 and TRBJ1-1; D may be TRBD1 (6 bases). CDR3 size: 15 residues. Per the germline V gene, CDR1 is MDHEN and CDR2 is SYDVKM. Trimming removed 2 bases from V and 8 bases from J, with 18 bases in between.

On this clonotype itself: Relative to the germline gene, one junction end is altered; a read error may explain this. CDR3 amino acids: CASIEAGGTYSEQFF. In DNA, the CDR3 is TGTGCCAGCATTGAAGCGGGAGGGACCTACAGTGAGCAGTTCTTC. V gene TRBV12-3 or TRBV12-4 combines with J gene TRBJ2-1, with 10 positions matching TRBD2. The CDR3 is made up of 15 amino acids.

In regard to this clonotype: A read error may explain this, as a much larger clone is one base away. The conserved final phenylalanine or tryptophan is absent from the CDR3, which likely points to a read error. J is TRBJ2-5 and V is TRBV4-1; either TRBD1 or TRBD2 may supply D (5 bases each). The CDR3 length is 12 residues. V lost 1 base and J lost 5, with 5 bases in between. In germline, CDR1 is MGHRA, CDR2 YSYEKL. CDR3 coding DNA: TGCGCCAGCAGCCAAGGGGACGAGACCCAGTACTTA. It encodes CASSQGDETQYL.

This clonotype was seen a few times. Given the absence of the conserved phenylalanine or tryptophan at the CDR3 end, a read error is likely. The rearrangement uses TRBV28 and TRBJ2-3; 12 nucleotides match TRBD1. The J call may be incorrect, as the DNA end agrees better with TRBJ1-5. CDR3 size: 16 residues. Germline-derived CDR1 and CDR2 are MDHEN and SYDVKM. CDR3 DNA sequence: TGTGCCAGCAGTCCCGCCGGGACAGGGGGCGAAAATACGCAGCATTCT. Translated: CASSPAGTGGENTQHS.

As concerns this clonotype: Its ends do not fully match the called genes, so a read error is possible. The CDR3 loop is CAISLGEEKLFF. The CDR3 DNA sequence: TGTGCCATCAGCTTGGGGGAGGAAAAACTGTTTTTT. V gene TRBV5-4 combines with J gene TRBJ1-4; D is possibly TRBD1 (5 bases). The length of the CDR3 is 12 residues. Germline values: CDR1 SGHNT, CDR2 YYREEE (reference sequence).

The gene calls are TRBV28 and TRBJ2-7; 9 bases align to TRBD1. Unmatched junction bases numbered 7, after V lost 7 bases and J lost 3 bases. This CDR3 has 14 amino acids. The V gene's germline CDR1 is MDHEN and CDR2 SYDVKM. The CDR3 protein is CASIVTGGSYEQYF. The CDR3 DNA follows: TGTGCCAGCATCGTGACAGGGGGTAGCTACGAGCAGTACTTC. The full variable domain, completed using reference TRBV28 and TRBJ2-7, is DVKVTQSSRYLVKRTGEKVFLECVQDMDHENMFWYRQDPGLGLRLIYFSYDVKMKEKGDIPEGYSVSREKKERFSLILESASTNQTSMYLCASIVTGGSYEQYFGPGTRLTVT.

Concerning this clonotype itself: The junction departs from germline at one end; a sequencing error may be responsible. V usage is TRBV4-1 and J usage is TRBJ2-3; D unclear. The CDR3 is 16 residues long. Per germline, CDR1 MGHRA and CDR2 YSYEKL. The CDR3 spells CASSQVPAPSIDTQYF. The CDR3 DNA reads as TGCGCCAGCAGCCAAGTACCGGCGCCAAGCATAGATACGCAGTATTTT.

A remark on this clonotype: A read error is possible here, since a much larger clone lies one base away. The chain employs TRBV5-5 and TRBJ2-7; perhaps D is TRBD1 or TRBD2 (6 bases each). Germline V gene lookup returns CDR1 SGHKS and CDR2 YYEKEE (reference sequence). The length of the CDR3 is 14 residues. The CDR3 nucleotides read TGTGTCAGCAGCTTGGCGTGGGGGGCCGGCGAGCAGTACTTC. Translated, it gives CVSSLAWGAGEQYF.

The chain recombines TRBV6-4 with TRBJ2-1; 7 nucleotides match TRBD1. Losses at the gene ends were 0 bases for V and 10 bases for J; bases not matched to a gene: 12. The CDR3 is made up of 16 amino acids. Per germline, CDR1 MRHNA and CDR2 SNTAGT. DNA for the CDR3: TGTGCCAGCAGTGACTCGTTTCGGGGACAGATCCTAGAGCAGTTCTTC. This gives the protein CASSDSFRGQILEQFF.

The chain carries TRBV19 and TRBJ2-2; D ambiguous. Germline assignment: CDR1 LNHDA and CDR2 SQIVND (reference sequence). This CDR3 has 12 residues. V shed 10 bases and J shed 4 bases, with 10 bases lying between them. The CDR3 DNA sequence: TGTGCCATCGAACACCGCACCGGGGAGCTGTTTTTT. Its translation is CAIEHRTGELFF.

With regard to this clonotype: Since no conserved phenylalanine or tryptophan closes the CDR3, a read error is the likely cause. The limits of the CDR3 on the DNA are not certain, so only TCRdb's listed CDR3 is given. The chain has TRBV6-2 or TRBV6-3 and TRBJ2-5; the DNA was not used to check the table's D call, TRBD1. 17 amino acids form the CDR3, both terminal residues included. Germline V gives CDR1 MNHEY, CDR2 SVGEGT. The CDR3: CASSKITGGGFQETRYL.

This clonotype has a count of ten or more. V and J are TRBV6-1 and TRBJ2-1; 8 bases map to TRBD2. The germline V gene has CDR1 MNHNS and CDR2 SASEGT. J lost 4 bases, V lost 6 bases, and 2 bases had no gene match. The length of the CDR3 is 13 residues. The CDR3 loop is CASRIAGYNEQFF. The CDR3 nucleotides read TGTGCCAGCAGGATAGCGGGATACAATGAGCAGTTCTTC.

This clonotype was recorded many times. The V call is TRBV5-1, the J call TRBJ2-6; 9 nucleotides align to TRBD1. Losses at the gene ends were 0 bases for V and 4 bases for J; bases not matched to a gene: 14. The germline V gene has CDR1 SGHRS and CDR2 YFSETQ. The CDR3 is made up of 20 amino acids. This CDR3 is CASSLGGQGFSLGGANVLTF. CDR3 coding DNA: TGCGCCAGCAGCTTGGGGGGACAGGGTTTTTCCCTCGGAGGGGCCAACGTCCTGACTTTC.

Remarks on this clonotype: Because it lacks the conserved phenylalanine or tryptophan at the end, this CDR3 is likely a read error. This chain connects TRBV4-1 to TRBJ1-1; no reliable D call. Germline V lookup: CDR1 MGHRA, CDR2 YSYEKL. The CDR3 has 14 amino acids. CDR3 sequence: CTSSQVVGIAEAFY. CDR3 DNA sequence: TGCACCAGCAGCCAAGTTGTGGGGATCGCTGAAGCTTTCTAT.

Notes on this clonotype: Given a much more abundant clone one base away, this may be a read error. This chain links TRBV6-1 with TRBJ2-3; D unresolved. V was pared by 8 bases and J by 10 bases, with 31 bases between. Germline CDR1 MNHNS, CDR2 SASEGT. The CDR3 covers 17 residues. Here the CDR3 reads CASSATELNAGSQAQYF. CDR3 sequence (DNA): TGTGCCAGCTCAGCTACAGAACTAAACGCTGGTTCCCAAGCGCAGTATTTT.

This clonotype came up many times. The gene calls are TRBV5-5 and TRBJ2-1, with 8 bases that match TRBD2. This CDR3 has 15 residues. CDR1 SGHKS and CDR2 YYEKEE come from the germline V gene (reference sequence). Trimming took 5 bases from V and 1 from J; bases not matched to a gene: 5. CDR3 in amino acids: CASRPLAGSYNEQFF. The CDR3 DNA sequence: TGTGCCAGCAGGCCGCTAGCGGGTTCCTACAATGAGCAGTTCTTC.

This clonotype was observed a handful of times. This may come from a read error, since a much larger clone is one base off. The chain carries TRBV10-3 and TRBJ2-7; perhaps TRBD1 as D (5 bases). This CDR3 is 11 amino acids long. Germline CDR1 ENHRY, CDR2 SYGVKD. DNA of the CDR3: TGTGCCATCAGCGACAGTTACGACCAGTACTTC. It yields the protein CAISDSYDQYF.

This clonotype was seen many times. One base away lies a much larger clone, so this may be a sequencing read error. The chain carries TRBV5-5 and TRBJ1-2; D might be TRBD1 (6 bases). CDR3 size: 14 residues. The germline CDR1 and CDR2 sequences are SGHKS and YYEKEE (reference sequence). The CDR3 sequence is CASSLVQGDYVYTF. The CDR3 DNA reads as TGTGCCAGCAGCTTGGTACAGGGAGACTATGTCTACACCTTC. Filled out from reference TRBV5-5 and TRBJ1-2, the complete variable domain reads DAGVTQSPTHLIKTRGQQVTLRCSPISGHKSVSWYQQVLGQGPQFIFQYYEKEERGRGNFPDRFSARQFPNYSSELNVNALLLGDSALYLCASSLVQGDYVYTFGSGTRLTVV.

About this clonotype: A read error may produce the germline difference seen at one junction end. The gene calls are TRBV30 and TRBJ2-1; possibly TRBD1 or TRBD2 for D (6 bases each). The CDR3 contains 14 residues. Germline V gene sequence: CDR1 GTSNPN, CDR2 SVGIG (reference sequence). Written as DNA, the CDR3 is TGTGCCTGGATGAGGGCGGGGACATACAATGAGCAGTTATTC. Translating it yields CAWMRAGTYNEQLF.

This clonotype was counted a single time. This may stem from a read error, because a much larger clone lies one nucleotide away. The chain couples TRBV6-5 to TRBJ2-1, with D perhaps matching TRBD2 (5 bases). The V and J ends lost 2 bases and 4 bases respectively, with 15 bases between them. The length of the CDR3 is 16 residues. The V gene's germline CDR1 is MNHEY and CDR2 SVGAGI. The CDR3 is CASSYDPAEPYNEQFF. In DNA, the CDR3 is TGTGCCAGCAGTTACGATCCAGCGGAGCCATACAATGAGCAGTTCTTC.

This clonotype was counted a single time. The rearrangement links TRBV20-1 to TRBJ2-3, with TRBD2 matching over 8 bases. There are 15 residues in the CDR3. The ends lost 1 base at V and 2 bases at J; junction bases unmatched: 5. Germline assignment: CDR1 DFQATT and CDR2 SNEGSKA (reference sequence). Written as DNA, the CDR3 is TGCAGTGCTAGAGGGGGACTAGTGGCCACAGATACGCAGTATTTT. Protein product: CSARGGLVATDTQYF.